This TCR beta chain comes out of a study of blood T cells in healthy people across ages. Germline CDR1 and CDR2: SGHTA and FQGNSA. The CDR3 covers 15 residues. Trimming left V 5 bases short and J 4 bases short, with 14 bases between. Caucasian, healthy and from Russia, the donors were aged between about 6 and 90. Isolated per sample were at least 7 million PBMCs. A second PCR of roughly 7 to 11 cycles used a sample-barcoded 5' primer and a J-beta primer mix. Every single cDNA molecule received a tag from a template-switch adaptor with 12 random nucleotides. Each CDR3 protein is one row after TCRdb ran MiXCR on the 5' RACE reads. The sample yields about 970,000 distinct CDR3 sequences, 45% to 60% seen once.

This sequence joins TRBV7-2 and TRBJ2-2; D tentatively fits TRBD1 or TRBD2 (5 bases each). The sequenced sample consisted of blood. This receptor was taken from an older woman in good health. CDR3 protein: CASSPEGSSTGELFF. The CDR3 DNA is TGTGCCAGCAGCCCAGAGGGGAGCTCCACCGGGGAGCTGTTTTTT.